This TCR beta chain derives from a study of blood T cell repertoires in COVID-19. Study overall: PBMCs, B-cell-depleted T cells, or T cells were the source of the cDNA or gDNA that made up the material.

The germline gives CDR1 ENHRY, CDR2 SYGVKD. This CDR3 is 13 amino acids long. V lost 7 bases and J 4 bases, leaving 13 bases between the germline ends. Data came from immunoSEQ multiplex PCR; TCRdb stores just in-frame clones and leaves some out. The data contain 150,000 to 200,000 clones, 85% to 90% of them singletons. This chain uses TRBV10-3 with TRBJ1-2; unclear D gene. The sample taken for sequencing was peripheral blood. The source is a middle-aged man with acute or convalescent COVID-19. CDR3 sequence reads: CAITGEGPYGYTF. CDR3 nucleotide sequence: TGTGCCATCACGGGTGAGGGTCCCTATGGCTACACCTTC.